This paragraph covers one TCR beta chain sequence. Its antigen is not identified. The entry originates in a study of vaccination effects on CD4 cells after COVID-19. Findings of the study overall: Marked clonal contraction of infection- and vaccine-induced clones was seen late after vaccination.

The CDR3 is 15 residues long. V was pared by 5 bases and J by 2 bases, with 14 bases between. Germline values: CDR1 SGHTA, CDR2 FQGTGA. Repertoires were generated with immunoSEQ multiplex PCR, while TCRdb's copy carries only in-frame clones and drops some. Among tens of thousands of clones, around 73% were seen once, and the ten largest hold 1.2%. Antigen-specific CD4+ T cell clonotypes were called by their expansion after viral peptide-pool culture in ViraFEST. Once cultured for 10 days, the cells underwent separation to obtain CD4+ T cells. Participants got two doses of BNT162b2 or mRNA-1273 vaccine. Wells each received two million PBMC, cultured with approximately 9.7 IU/ml IL-2 and around 10 ug/ml peptides. In the cultures, half the medium was exchanged for IL-2 medium on days 3 and 7.

The chain uses TRBV7-3 and TRBJ2-3; D perhaps matches TRBD2 (5 bases). Sequencing was performed on CD4+ T cells from PBMCs cultured with HCoV-229E spike peptides, taken after COVID-19 vaccination. The sequence was collected from a human donor who received a COVID-19 vaccine. CDR3 in amino acids: CASSKLASNTDTQYF. The CDR3 DNA reads as TGTGCCAGCAGCAAGTTAGCGTCAAACACAGATACGCAGTATTTT.